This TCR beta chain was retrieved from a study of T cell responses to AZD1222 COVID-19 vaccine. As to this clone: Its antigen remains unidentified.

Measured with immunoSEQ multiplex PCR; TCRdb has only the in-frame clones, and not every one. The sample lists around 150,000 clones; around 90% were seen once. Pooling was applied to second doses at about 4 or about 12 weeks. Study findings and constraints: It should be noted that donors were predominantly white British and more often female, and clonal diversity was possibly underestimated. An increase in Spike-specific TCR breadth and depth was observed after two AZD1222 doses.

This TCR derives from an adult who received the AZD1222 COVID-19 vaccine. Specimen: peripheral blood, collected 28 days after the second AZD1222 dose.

The CDR3 reads CASSPPVIQLNEQFF. As DNA, the CDR3 is TGTGCCAGCTCACCACCGGTTATACAGCTCAATGAGCAGTTCTTC. The V and J genes are TRBV18 and TRBJ2-1; D unresolved. V was pared by 0 bases and J by 6 bases, with 12 bases between. This CDR3 is 15 amino acids long. CDR1 and CDR2 from the germline V gene are KGHSH and LQKENI.